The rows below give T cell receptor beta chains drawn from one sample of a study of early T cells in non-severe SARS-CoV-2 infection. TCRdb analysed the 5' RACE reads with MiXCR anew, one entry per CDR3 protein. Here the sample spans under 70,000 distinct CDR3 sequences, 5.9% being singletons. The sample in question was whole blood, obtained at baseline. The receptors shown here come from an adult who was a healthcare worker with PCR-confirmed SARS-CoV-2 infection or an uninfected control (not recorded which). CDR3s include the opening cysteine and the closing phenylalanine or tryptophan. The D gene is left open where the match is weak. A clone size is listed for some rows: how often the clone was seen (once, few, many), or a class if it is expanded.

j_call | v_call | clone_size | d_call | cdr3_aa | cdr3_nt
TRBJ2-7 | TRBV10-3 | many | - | CAISEGDRYEQYF | TGTGCCATCAGTGAAGGGGATCGCTACGAGCAGTACTTC
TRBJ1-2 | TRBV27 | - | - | CASSSLRGTYGYTF | TGTGCCAGCAGTTCGCTTCGAGGGACCTATGGCTACACCTTC
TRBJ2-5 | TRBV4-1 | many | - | CASSQAKRLNRETQYF | TGCGCCAGCAGCCAAGCCAAGAGACTCAACCGGGAGACCCAGTACTTC
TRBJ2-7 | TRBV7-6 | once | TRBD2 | CASSGLAGYAYEQYF | TGTGCCAGCAGCGGACTAGCGGGATACGCCTACGAGCAGTACTTC
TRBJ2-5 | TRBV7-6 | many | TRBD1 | CASSSFRDRQETQYF | TGTGCCAGCAGCTCCTTCCGGGACAGACAAGAGACCCAGTACTTC
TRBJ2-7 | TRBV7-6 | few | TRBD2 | CASSAGTSGPFSYEQYF | TGTGCCAGCAGCGCGGGGACTAGCGGACCCTTCTCCTACGAGCAGTACTTC
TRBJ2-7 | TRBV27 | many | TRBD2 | CASSLKGLAVSYEQYF | TGTGCCAGCAGTTTAAAGGGACTAGCAGTTTCCTACGAGCAGTACTTC
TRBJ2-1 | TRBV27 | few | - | CASSPQRRVYNEQFF | TGTGCCAGCAGTCCACAGAGGAGGGTTTACAATGAGCAGTTCTTC
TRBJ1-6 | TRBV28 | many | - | CASSPNSPLHF | TGTGCCAGCAGCCCTAATTCACCCCTCCACTTT
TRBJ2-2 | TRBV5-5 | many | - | CASSLVGTGELFF | TGTGCCAGCAGCTTGGTCGGCACCGGGGAGCTGTTTTTT
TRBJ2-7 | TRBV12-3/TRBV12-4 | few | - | CASSLGGSLDYEQYF | TGTGCCAGCAGTTTAGGAGGGTCGCTTGATTACGAGCAGTACTTC
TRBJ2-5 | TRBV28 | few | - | CASSLGDSRETQYF | TGTGCCAGCAGTTTAGGGGACTCTCGGGAGACCCAGTACTTC
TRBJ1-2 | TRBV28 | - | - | CASSLLLQGTNYGYTF | TGTGCCAGCAGTTTATTGTTACAGGGAACTAACTATGGCTACACCTTC
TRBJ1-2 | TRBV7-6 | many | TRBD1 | CASSPWTGSTYGYTF | TGTGCCAGCAGCCCCTGGACAGGATCCACTTATGGCTACACCTTC
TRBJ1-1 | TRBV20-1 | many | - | CSVRVVDSLHTEAFF | TGCAGTGTTAGAGTCGTTGACAGCCTGCACACTGAAGCTTTCTTT
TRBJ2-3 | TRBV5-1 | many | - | CASSTGGDTQYF | TGCGCCAGCAGCACAGGAGGAGATACGCAGTATTTT
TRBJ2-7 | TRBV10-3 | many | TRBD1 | CAINKQGEAYEQYF | TGTGCCATCAACAAACAGGGGGAAGCCTACGAGCAGTACTTC
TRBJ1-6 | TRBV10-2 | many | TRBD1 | CASSRGTGKGSYNSPLHF | TGCGCCAGCAGTCGTGGGACAGGGAAGGGGTCCTATAATTCACCCCTCCACTTT
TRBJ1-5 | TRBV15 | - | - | CATSPRMGQPQHF | TGTGCCACCAGTCCAAGGATGGGGCAGCCCCAGCATTTT
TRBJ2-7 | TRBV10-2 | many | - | CASFDVAYEQYF | TGCGCCAGTTTCGACGTTGCCTACGAGCAGTACTTC
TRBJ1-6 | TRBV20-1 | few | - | CSASLEGNSPLHF | TGCAGTGCTTCCCTGGAAGGGAATTCACCCCTCCACTTT
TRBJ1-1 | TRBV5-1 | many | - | CASSLDPGSTEAFF | TGCGCCAGCAGCCTGGATCCAGGAAGCACTGAAGCTTTCTTT
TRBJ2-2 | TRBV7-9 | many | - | CASSSYRAQFGELFF | TGTGCCAGCAGCTCCTATCGGGCGCAGTTCGGGGAGCTGTTTTTT
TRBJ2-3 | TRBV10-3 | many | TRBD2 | CAIGTSGSSEDTQYF | TGTGCCATTGGGACTAGCGGGAGTAGTGAAGATACGCAGTATTTT
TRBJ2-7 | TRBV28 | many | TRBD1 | CASSLGQGPNEQYF | TGTGCCAGCAGTTTGGGACAGGGTCCAAACGAGCAGTACTTC
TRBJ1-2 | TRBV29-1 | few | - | CSVGGQDRYYGYTF | TGCAGCGTTGGAGGGCAGGATAGATACTATGGCTACACCTTC
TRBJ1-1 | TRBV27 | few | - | CASRASGFTEAFF | TGTGCCAGCAGGGCCAGCGGTTTCACTGAAGCTTTCTTT
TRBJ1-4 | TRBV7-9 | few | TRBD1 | CASSIGTGPATNEKLFF | TGTGCCAGCAGCATTGGGACAGGCCCTGCAACTAATGAAAAACTGTTTTTT
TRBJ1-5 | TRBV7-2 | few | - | CASSRYNQPQHF | TGTGCCAGCAGCCGGTACAATCAGCCCCAGCATTTT
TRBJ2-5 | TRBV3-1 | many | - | CASSQREGTPQETQYF | TGTGCCAGCAGCCAAAGAGAAGGGACCCCACAAGAGACCCAGTACTTC
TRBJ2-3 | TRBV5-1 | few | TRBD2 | CASLGGELHTDTQYF | TGCGCTTCTCTTGGGGGGGAACTACACACAGATACGCAGTATTTT
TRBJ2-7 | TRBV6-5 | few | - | CASSYSIPSEQYF | TGTGCCAGCAGTTACTCGATCCCTAGTGAGCAGTACTTC
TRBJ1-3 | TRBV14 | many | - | CASSQNSGNTIYF | TGTGCCAGCAGCCAGAACTCTGGAAACACCATATATTTT
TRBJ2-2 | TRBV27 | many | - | CASPPGAGELFF | TGTGCCAGCCCCCCCGGGGCCGGGGAGCTGTTTTTT
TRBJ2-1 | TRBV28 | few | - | CASSLPYNEQFF | TGTGCCAGCAGTTTACCCTACAATGAGCAGTTCTTC
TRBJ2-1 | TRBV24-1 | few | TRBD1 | CATRGTGSFNEQFF | TGTGCCACCCGTGGGACAGGGTCATTCAATGAGCAGTTCTTC
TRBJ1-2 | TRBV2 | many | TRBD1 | CASSEVTGGGYTF | TGTGCCAGCAGTGAAGTCACAGGGGGCGGCTACACCTTC
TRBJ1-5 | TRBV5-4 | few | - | CASTDRGDRNQPQHF | TGTGCCAGCACAGATAGGGGGGATAGGAATCAGCCCCAGCATTTT
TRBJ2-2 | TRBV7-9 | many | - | CASSGPHNTGELFF | TGTGCCAGCAGCGGGCCCCATAACACCGGGGAGCTGTTTTTT
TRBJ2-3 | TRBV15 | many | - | CATSREEALAPGDTQYF | TGTGCCACCAGCAGAGAGGAGGCATTGGCCCCTGGGGATACGCAGTATTTT
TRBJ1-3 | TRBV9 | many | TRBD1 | CASSVVGDSSGNTIYF | TGTGCCAGCAGCGTAGTGGGGGACAGCTCTGGAAACACCATATATTTT
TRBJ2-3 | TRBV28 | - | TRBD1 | CASSLSDRGRETDTQYF | TGTGCCAGCAGTTTGTCGGACAGGGGGCGCGAGACAGATACGCAGTATTTT
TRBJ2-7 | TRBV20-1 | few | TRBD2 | CSARSGGPYEQYF | TGCAGTGCTAGATCGGGAGGACCCTACGAGCAGTACTTC
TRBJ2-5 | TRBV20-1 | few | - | CSARVPEETQYF | TGCAGTGCTAGAGTCCCTGAAGAGACCCAGTACTTC
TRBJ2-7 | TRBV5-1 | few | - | CASSLAAGGGEQYF | TGCGCCAGCAGCTTGGCCGCCGGGGGCGGGGAGCAGTACTTC
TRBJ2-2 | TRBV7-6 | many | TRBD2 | CASSLGTSGTRTGELFF | TGTGCCAGCAGCCTCGGGACTAGCGGGACCCGCACCGGGGAGCTGTTTTTT
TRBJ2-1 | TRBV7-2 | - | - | CASSLELYSSNEQFF | TGTGCCAGCAGCTTGGAACTGTACAGTTCCAATGAGCAGTTCTTC
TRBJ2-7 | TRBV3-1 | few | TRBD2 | CASSQGVIGLAGGYEQYF | TGTGCCAGCAGCCAAGGAGTCATCGGGCTAGCGGGAGGGTACGAGCAGTACTTC
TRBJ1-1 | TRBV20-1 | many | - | CSARGVTEAFF | TGCAGTGCTAGGGGAGTCACTGAAGCTTTCTTT
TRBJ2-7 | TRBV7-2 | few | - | CASSLAAGSSYEQYF | TGTGCCAGCAGCTTAGCGGCAGGGAGCTCCTACGAGCAGTACTTC
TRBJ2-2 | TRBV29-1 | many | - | CSVGRREVTGELFF | TGCAGCGTTGGACGCAGGGAAGTCACCGGGGAGCTGTTTTTT
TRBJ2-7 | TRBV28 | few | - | CASRSTLGEQYF | TGTGCCAGCCGATCCACCCTCGGCGAGCAGTACTTC